The following is a T cell receptor beta chain sequence with its context. The antigen is undetermined. With a much larger clone just one base away, this may be a read error. This sample was taken from a study of regulatory T cells in long-lasting Graves disease. Study-level results: The researchers studied only peripheral blood, not thyroid tissue.

Germline CDR1 SQVTM, CDR2 ANQGSEA. Unmatched junction bases numbered 9, after V lost 4 bases and J lost 4 bases. This CDR3 is 15 amino acids long. Stated time point: newly diagnosed GD, antithyroid drugs for less than 3 months. PBMC RNA served as the TCR library source. Each patient gave 8.5 to 10 milliliters of EDTA-anticoagulated peripheral blood. Libraries of TCR beta came from iRepertoire HTBI primers plus Arm-PCR of CDR3 regions. Each CDR3 protein is one row after TCRdb ran MiXCR on the multiplex PCR reads. There are around 500,000 distinct CDR3 sequences in the sample; around 15% occur only once, and 25% lies in the top ten. The data were also submitted as part of a second study, on T cells in Graves' hyperthyroidism and ophthalmopathy.

The clonotype was recovered from a woman aged 35-60 years with Graves disease. This material consisted of peripheral blood mononuclear cells (PBMCs), taken at new diagnosis, from a patient treated with antithyroid drugs. The V call is TRBV29-1, the J call TRBJ2-1; TRBD1 aligns across 8 bases. CDR3 sequence: CSVVFPGQAYNEQFF. The CDR3 DNA follows: TGCAGCGTTGTATTCCCGGGACAGGCGTACAATGAGCAGTTCTTC.